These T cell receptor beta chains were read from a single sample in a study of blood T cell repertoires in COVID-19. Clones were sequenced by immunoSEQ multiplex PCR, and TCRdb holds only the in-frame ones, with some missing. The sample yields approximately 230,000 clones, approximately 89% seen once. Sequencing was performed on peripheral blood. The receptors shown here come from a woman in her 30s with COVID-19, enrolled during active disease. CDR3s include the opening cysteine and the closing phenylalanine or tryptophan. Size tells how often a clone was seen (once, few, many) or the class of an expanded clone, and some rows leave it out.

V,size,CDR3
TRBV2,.,CASSISGGTYNEQFF
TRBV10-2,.,CASSDRGSGIQYF
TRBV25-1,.,CASSARGTGTGELFF
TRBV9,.,CASSVEGTGVTGELFF
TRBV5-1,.,CASSLQGLNNRRATEAFF
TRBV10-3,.,CAISVSQGNTIYF
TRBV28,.,CASSFHRLATGELFF
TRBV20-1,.,CSAWRGWEQFF
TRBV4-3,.,CASSQKWVGASGTEAFF
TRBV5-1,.,CASSLSGGGNQPQHF
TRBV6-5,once,CASRIKTSLRGEQFF
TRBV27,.,CASSLSTGTIYNEQFF
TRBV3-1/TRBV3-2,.,CASSQATDQETQYF
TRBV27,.,CASSLEAHAAYGYTF
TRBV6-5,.,CASSPGQGGIETQYF
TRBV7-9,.,CASSPTRGQDGGNTIYF
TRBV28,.,CASHPDHRGSSYNEQFF
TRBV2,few,CASSWGPGGNQPQHF
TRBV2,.,CASSRGPTPNTGELFF
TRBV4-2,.,CASSPPRAGGLNTGELFF
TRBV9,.,CASSVGVGVDEKLFF
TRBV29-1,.,CSVEVAPDRGDYTEAFF
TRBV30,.,CAWSVRQGRGYGYTF
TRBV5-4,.,CASSSGANSHGYTF
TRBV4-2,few,CASSQDRAGVSGNTIYF
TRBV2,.,CASTAGTGIGELFF